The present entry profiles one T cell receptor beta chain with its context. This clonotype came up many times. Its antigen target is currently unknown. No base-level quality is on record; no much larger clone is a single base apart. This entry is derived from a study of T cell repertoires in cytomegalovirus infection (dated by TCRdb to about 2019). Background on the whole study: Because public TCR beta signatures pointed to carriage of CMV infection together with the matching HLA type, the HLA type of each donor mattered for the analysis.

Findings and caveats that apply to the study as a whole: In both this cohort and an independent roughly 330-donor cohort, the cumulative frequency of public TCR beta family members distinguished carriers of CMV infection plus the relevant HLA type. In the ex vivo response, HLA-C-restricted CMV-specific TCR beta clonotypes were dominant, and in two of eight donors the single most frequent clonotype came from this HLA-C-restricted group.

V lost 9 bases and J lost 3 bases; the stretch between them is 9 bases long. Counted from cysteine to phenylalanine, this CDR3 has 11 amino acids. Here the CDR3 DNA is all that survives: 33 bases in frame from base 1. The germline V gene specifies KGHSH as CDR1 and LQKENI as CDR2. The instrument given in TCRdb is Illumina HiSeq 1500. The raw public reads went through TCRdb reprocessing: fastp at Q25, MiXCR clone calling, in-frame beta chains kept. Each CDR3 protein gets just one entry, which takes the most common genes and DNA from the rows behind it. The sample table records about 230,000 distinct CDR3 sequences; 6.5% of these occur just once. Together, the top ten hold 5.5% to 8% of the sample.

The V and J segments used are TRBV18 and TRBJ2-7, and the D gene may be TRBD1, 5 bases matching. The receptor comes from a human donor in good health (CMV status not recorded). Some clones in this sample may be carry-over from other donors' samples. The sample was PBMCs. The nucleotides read TGTGCCAGTGCAGGGAACTACGAGCAGTACTTC. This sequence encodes CASAGNYEQYF.